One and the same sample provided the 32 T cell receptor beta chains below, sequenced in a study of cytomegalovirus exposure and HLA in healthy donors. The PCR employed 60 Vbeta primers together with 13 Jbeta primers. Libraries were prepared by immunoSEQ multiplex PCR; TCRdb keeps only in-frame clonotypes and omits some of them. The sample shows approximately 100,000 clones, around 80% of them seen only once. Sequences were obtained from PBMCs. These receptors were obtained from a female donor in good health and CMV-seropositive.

The CDR3 loop reads CASSVGLAGETQYF. For the CDR3, the DNA is TGTGCCAGCAGCGTGGGACTAGCAGGGGAGACCCAGTACTTC. This sequence joins TRBV9 and TRBJ2-5; 9 nucleotides match TRBD2. The J segment lost 5 bases and the V segment lost 2 bases, leaving 4 bases of the junction unmatched. Germline lookup yields CDR1 SGDLS and CDR2 YYNGEE. This CDR3 has 14 amino acids.

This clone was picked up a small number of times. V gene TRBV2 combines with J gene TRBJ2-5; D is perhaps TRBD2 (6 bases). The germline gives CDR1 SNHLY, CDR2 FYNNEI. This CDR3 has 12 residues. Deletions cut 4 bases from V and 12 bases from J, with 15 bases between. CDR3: CASSADSGPKYF. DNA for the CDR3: TGTGCCAGCAGTGCGGATAGCGGCCCCAAGTACTTC.

The CDR3 reads CASSQTKGDDTEAFF. For the CDR3, the DNA is TGCGCCAGCAGTCAGACCAAAGGGGATGACACTGAAGCTTTCTTT. This chain uses TRBV23-1 with TRBJ1-1; D may be TRBD1 (5 bases). TRBV23-1 is an ORF, and what it does is uncertain. The V end lost 3 bases, the J end lost 3 bases, and 14 bases lay between the germline ends. This CDR3 has 15 amino acids.

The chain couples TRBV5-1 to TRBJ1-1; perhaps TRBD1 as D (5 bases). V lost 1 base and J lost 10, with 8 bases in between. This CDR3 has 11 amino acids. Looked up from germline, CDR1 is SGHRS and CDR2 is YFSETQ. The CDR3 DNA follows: TGCGCCAGCAGCTTGCAGGGTGTAGCTTTCTTT. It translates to CASSLQGVAFF.

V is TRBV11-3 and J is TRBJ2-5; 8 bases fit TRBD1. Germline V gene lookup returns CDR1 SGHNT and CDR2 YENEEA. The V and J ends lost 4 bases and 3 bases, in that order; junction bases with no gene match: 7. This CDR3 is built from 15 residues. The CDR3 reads CASSSRETGEETQYF. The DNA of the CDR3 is TGTGCCAGCAGCTCAAGAGAGACAGGGGAAGAGACCCAGTACTTC. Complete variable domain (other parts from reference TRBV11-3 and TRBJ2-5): EAGVVQSPRYKIIEKKQPVAFWCNPISGHNTLYWYLQNLGQGPELLIRYENEEAVDDSQLPKDRFSAERLKGVDSTLKIQPAELGDSAVYLCASSSRETGEETQYFGPGTRLLVL.

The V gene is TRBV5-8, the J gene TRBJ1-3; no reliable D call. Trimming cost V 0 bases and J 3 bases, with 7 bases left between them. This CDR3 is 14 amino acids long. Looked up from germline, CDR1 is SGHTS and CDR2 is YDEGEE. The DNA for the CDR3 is TGTGCCAGCAGCTTGGTCGGGGATGGAAACACCATATATTTT. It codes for CASSLVGDGNTIYF.

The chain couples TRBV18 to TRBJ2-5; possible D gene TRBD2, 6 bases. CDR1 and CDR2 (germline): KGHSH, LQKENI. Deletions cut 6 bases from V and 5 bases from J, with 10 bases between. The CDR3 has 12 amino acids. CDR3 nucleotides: TGTGCCAGCTCTCCCCGGGGGGAGACCCAGTACTTC. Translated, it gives CASSPRGETQYF.

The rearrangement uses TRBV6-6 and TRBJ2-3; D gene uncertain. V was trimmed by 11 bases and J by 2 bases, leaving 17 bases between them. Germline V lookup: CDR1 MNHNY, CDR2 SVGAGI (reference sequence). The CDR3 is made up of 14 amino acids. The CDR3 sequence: CAVARSTHTDTQYF. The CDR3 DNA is TGTGCCGTCGCGAGGTCAACCCACACAGATACGCAGTATTTT.

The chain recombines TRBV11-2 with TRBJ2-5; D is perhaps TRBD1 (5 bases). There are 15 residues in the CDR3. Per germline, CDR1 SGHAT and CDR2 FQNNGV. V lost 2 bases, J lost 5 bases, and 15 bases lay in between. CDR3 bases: TGTGCCAGCAGCTTAAGGGGATCGGCAATCGAGACCCAGTACTTC. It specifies CASSLRGSAIETQYF.

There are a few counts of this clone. The CDR3 coding sequence is TGTGCCAGCAGTGGCCGGGACAACCTAAACACTGAAGCTTTCTTT. Its translation is CASSGRDNLNTEAFF. This chain uses TRBV6-5 with TRBJ1-1; a possible D gene is TRBD1 (6 bases). V was cut by 5 bases and J by 2 bases, with 15 bases left in between. Germline V gene data show CDR1 as MNHEY and CDR2 as SVGAGI. The CDR3 totals 15 residues.

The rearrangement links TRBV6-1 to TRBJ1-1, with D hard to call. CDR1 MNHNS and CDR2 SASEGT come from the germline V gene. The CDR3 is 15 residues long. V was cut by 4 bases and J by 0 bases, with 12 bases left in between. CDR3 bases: TGTGCCAGCAGTGGTTCGGACTATATGAACACTGAAGCTTTCTTT. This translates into CASSGSDYMNTEAFF.

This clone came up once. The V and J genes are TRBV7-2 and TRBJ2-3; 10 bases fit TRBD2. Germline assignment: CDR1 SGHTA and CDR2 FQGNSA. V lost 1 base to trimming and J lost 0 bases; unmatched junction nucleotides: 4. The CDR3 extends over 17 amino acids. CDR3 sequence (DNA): TGTGCCAGCAGCTTAGGGCCACTAGCGGGAAGCACAGATACGCAGTATTTT. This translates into CASSLGPLAGSTDTQYF.

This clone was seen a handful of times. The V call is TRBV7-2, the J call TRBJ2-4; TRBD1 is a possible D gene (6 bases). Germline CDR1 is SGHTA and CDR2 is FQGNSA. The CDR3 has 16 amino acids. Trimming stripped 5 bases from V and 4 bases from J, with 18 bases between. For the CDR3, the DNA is TGTGCCAGCAGCCTGAGGGACACGGTCCTAAAAAACATTCAGTACTTC. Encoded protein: CASSLRDTVLKNIQYF.

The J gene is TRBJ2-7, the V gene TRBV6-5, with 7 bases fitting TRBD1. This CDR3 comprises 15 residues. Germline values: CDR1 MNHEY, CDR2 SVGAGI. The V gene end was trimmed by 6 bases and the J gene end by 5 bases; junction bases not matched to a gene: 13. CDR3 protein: CASRDRLSPVHEQYF. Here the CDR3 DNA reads TGTGCCAGCAGGGACAGGCTCTCCCCAGTCCACGAGCAGTACTTC.

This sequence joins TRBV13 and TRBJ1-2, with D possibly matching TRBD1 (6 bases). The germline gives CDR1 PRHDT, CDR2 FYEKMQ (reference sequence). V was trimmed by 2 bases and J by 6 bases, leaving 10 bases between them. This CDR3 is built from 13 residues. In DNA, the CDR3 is TGTGCCAGCAGCTTAAGCAGGGGAGATGGCTACACCTTC. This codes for CASSLSRGDGYTF.

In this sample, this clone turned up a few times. The CDR3 DNA reads as TGTGCCAGCAGCCGACAGGCCCGGGGATACACCGGGGAGCTGTTTTTT. This gives the protein CASSRQARGYTGELFF. The chain uses TRBV11-1 and TRBJ2-2, with D maybe TRBD1 (6 bases). This CDR3 region has 16 residues. Trimming shortened V by 5 bases and J by 3 bases, and 16 bases separated the two germline ends. Germline CDR1 reads SGHAT; CDR2 reads FQDESV (reference sequence).

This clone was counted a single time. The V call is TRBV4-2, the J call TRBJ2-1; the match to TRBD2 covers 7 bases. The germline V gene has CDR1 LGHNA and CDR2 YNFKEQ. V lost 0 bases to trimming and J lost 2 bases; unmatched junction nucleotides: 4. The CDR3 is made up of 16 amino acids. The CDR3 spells CASSQDGAGAYNEQFF. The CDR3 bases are TGTGCCAGCAGCCAAGACGGGGCGGGGGCCTACAATGAGCAGTTCTTC.

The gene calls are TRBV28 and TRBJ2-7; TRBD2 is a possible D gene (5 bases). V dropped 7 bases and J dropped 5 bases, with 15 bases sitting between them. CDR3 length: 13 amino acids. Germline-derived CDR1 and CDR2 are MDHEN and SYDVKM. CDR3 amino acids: CASTLRGVHEQYF. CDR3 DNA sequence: TGTGCCAGCACCCTTCGGGGAGTCCACGAGCAGTACTTC.

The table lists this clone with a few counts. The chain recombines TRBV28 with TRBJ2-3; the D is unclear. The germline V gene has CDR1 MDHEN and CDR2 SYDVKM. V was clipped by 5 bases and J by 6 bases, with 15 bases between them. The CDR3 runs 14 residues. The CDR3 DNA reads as TGTGCCAGCAGTCTACCATCCTTCCCGGATACGCAGTATTTT. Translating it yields CASSLPSFPDTQYF.

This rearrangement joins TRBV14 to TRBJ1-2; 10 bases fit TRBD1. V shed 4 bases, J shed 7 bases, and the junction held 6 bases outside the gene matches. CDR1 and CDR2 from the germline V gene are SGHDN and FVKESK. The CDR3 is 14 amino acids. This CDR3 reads CASSLRQGAGGYTF. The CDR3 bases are TGTGCCAGCAGCCTGCGACAGGGGGCGGGTGGCTACACCTTC.

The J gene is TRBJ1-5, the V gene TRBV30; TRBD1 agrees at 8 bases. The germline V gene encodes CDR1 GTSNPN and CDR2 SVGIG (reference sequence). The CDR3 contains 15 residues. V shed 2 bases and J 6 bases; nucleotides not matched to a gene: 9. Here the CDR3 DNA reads TGTGCCTGGAGTACGCAGGGGGCGTCTGGTCAGCCCCAGCATTTT. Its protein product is CAWSTQGASGQPQHF.

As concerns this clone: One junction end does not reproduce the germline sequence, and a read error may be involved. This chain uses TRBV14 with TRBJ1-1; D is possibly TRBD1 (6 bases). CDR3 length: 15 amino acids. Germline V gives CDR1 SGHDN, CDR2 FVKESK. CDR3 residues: CASSPQTGMGTEAFF. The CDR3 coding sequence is TGTGCCAGTAGCCCCCAGACAGGAATGGGAACTGAAGCTTTCTTT.

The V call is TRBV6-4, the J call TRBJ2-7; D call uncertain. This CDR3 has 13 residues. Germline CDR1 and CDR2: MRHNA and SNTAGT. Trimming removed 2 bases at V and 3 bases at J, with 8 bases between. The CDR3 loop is CASSDPPNYEQYF. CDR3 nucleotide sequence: TGTGCCAGCAGTGACCCCCCCAACTACGAGCAGTACTTC.

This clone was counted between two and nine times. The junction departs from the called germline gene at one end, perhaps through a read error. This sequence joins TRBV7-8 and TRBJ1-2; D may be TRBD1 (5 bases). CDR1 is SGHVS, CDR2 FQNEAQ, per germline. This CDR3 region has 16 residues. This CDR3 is CASTLGTVTANYGYTF. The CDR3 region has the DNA TGTGCCAGCACCTTAGGTACAGTGACAGCTAACTATGGCTACACCTTC. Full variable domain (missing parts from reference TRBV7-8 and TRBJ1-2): GAGVSQSPRYKVAKRGQDVALRCDPISGHVSLFWYQQALGQGPEFLTYFQNEAQLDKSGLPSDRFFAERPEGSVSTLKIQRTQQEDSAVYLCASTLGTVTANYGYTFGSGTRLTVV.

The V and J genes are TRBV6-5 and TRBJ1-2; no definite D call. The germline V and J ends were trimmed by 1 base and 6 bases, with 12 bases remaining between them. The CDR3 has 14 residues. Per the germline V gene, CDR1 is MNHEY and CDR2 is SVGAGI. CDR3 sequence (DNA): TGTGCCAGCAGTTACTTGGGAACTAGGGATGGCTACACCTTC. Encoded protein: CASSYLGTRDGYTF.

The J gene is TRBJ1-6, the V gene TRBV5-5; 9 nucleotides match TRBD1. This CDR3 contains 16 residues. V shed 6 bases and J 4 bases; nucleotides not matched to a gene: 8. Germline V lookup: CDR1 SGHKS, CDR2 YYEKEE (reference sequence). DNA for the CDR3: TGTGCCAGCAACCCCGGACAGGGGATTTATAATTCACCCCTCCACTTT. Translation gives CASNPGQGIYNSPLHF.

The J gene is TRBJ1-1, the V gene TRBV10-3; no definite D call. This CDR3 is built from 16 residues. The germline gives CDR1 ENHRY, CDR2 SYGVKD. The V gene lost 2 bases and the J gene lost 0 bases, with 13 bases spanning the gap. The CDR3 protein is CAISEPPTGMNTEAFF. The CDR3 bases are TGTGCCATCAGTGAGCCGCCCACGGGGATGAACACTGAAGCTTTCTTT.

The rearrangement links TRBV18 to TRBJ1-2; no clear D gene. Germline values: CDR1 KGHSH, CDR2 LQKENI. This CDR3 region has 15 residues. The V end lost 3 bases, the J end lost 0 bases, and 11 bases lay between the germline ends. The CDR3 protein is CASSPTVSTNYGYTF. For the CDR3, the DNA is TGTGCCAGCTCACCCACGGTGAGCACTAACTATGGCTACACCTTC. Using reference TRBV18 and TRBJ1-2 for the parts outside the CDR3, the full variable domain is NAGVMQNPRHLVRRRGQEARLRCSPMKGHSHVYWYRQLPEEGLKFMVYLQKENIIDESGMPKERFSAEFPKEGPSILRIQQVVRGDSAAYFCASSPTVSTNYGYTFGSGTRLTVV.

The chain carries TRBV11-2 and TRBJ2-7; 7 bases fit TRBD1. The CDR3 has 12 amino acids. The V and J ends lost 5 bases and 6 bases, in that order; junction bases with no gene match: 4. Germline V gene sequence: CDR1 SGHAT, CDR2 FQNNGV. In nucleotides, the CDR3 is TGTGCCAGCAGCACGGACAGGTCCGAGCAGTACTTC. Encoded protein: CASSTDRSEQYF.

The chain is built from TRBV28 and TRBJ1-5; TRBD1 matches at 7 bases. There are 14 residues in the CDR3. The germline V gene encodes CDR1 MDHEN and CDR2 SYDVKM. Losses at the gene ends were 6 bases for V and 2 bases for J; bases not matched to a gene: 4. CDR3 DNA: TGTGCCAGCAGGATGACAGGGCGCAATCAGCCCCAGCATTTT. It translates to CASRMTGRNQPQHF.

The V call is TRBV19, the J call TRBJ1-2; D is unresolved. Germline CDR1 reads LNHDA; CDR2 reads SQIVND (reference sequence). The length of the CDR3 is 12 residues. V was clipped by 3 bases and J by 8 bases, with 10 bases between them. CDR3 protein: CASSIRENGYTF. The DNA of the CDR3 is TGTGCCAGTAGTATTCGGGAAAACGGCTACACCTTC.

For the CDR3, the DNA is TGTGCCAGCAGGGCACTGGGGGAGGGGGTTCAGTACTTC. Its protein product is CASRALGEGVQYF. The chain links TRBV6-1 to TRBJ2-4, with TRBD2 as a possible D gene (7 bases). V gave up 6 bases and J gave up 11 bases, with 17 bases separating them. The CDR3 totals 13 residues. In germline, CDR1 is MNHNS, CDR2 SASEGT.